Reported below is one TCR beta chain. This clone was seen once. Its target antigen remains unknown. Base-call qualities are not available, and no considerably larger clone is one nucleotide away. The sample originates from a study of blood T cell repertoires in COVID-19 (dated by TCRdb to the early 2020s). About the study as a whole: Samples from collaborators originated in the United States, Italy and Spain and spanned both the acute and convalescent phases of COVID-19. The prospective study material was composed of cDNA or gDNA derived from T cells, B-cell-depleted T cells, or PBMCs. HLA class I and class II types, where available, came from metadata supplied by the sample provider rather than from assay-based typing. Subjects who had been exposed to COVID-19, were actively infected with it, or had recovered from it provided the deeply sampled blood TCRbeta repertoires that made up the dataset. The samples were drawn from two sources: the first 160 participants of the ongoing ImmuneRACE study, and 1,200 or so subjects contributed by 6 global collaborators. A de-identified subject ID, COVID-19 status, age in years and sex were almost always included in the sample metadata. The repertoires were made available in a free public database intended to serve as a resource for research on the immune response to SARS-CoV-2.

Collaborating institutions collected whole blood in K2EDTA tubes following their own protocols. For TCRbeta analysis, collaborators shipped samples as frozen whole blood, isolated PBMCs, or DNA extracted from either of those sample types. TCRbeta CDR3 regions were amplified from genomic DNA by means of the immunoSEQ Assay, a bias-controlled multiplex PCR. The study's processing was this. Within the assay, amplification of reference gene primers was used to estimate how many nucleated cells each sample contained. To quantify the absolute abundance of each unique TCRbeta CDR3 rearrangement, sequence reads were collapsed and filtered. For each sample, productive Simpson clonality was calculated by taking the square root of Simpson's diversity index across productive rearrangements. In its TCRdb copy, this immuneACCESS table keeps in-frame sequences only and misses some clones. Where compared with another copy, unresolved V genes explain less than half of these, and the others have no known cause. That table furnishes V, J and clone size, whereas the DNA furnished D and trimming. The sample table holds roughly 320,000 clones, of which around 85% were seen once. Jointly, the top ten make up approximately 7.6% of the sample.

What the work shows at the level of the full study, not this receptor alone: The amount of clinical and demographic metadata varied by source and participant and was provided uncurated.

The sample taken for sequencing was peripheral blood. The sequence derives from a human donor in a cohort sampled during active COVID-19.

This receptor has the CDR3 CASSLGQGGGGTEAFF. The nucleotide sequence reads TGTGCCAGCAGCTTGGGACAGGGTGGGGGAGGGACTGAAGCTTTCTTT. Recombination linked TRBV11-2 to TRBJ1-1; TRBD1 fits 9 bases in the junction. Trimming takes 3 bases off V and 5 bases off J; junction bases not matched to a gene: 10. The CDR3 spans 16 residues, from the cysteine through the phenylalanine. Kept here is only the CDR3 DNA, which spans 48 bases and is read in frame from base 1. The germline V gene specifies SGHAT as CDR1 and FQNNGV as CDR2.